The clone carrying this T cell receptor (beta chain) was recorded a few times. Original handling: Nucleated cell number was recorded as an estimate derived from reference gene primer amplification. Profiling relied on immunoSEQ multiplex PCR, and the TCRdb table lists in-frame clones only, not all of them. The V and J calls and clone size are taken from that table; D and trimming were inferred from the DNA. The profile covers about 160,000 clones, with around 90% appearing a single time and roughly 0.58% taken by the ten largest. Germline CDR1 is SGHRS and CDR2 is YFSETQ. There are 14 residues in the CDR3. Between the trimmed V and J ends, which lost 0 bases and 1 base, there was a span of 7 bases. This entry belongs to a study of blood T cell repertoires in COVID-19. In the study overall: Material from acute and convalescent COVID-19 was sourced from the United States, Italy and Spain.

The TCR comes from a man aged 60 to 75 with COVID-19, enrolled during active disease. Sequenced material: peripheral blood. V usage is TRBV5-1 and J usage is TRBJ1-2; D may be TRBD1 (6 bases). CDR3 sequence: CASSLGQDNYGYTF. The CDR3 DNA follows: TGCGCCAGCAGCTTGGGACAGGATAACTATGGCTACACCTTC. The complete variable domain, with remaining parts taken from reference TRBV5-1 and TRBJ1-2, reads KAGVTQTPRYLIKTRGQQVTLSCSPISGHRSVSWYQQTPGQGLQFLFEYFSETQRNKGNFPGRFSGRQFSNSRSEMNVSTLELGDSALYLCASSLGQDNYGYTFGSGTRLTVV.